The 5 T cell receptor beta chains reported below all come from one sample, sequenced in a study of T-cell reconstitution after alpha-beta-depleted transplantation in children. Unique molecular identifiers were incorporated during preparation of the TCRbeta library. MiXCR was run by TCRdb on the PCR reads, yielding one entry per CDR3 protein. The sample records 300,000 to 400,000 distinct CDR3 sequences, approximately 23% being singletons. Material: PBMCs, mostly from graft donor cells, obtained 180 days after TCRalphabeta/CD19-depleted stem cell transplant. The receptors shown here come from a male patient between 5 and 17 years old who had a stem cell transplant for acute lymphoblastic leukemia, so the T cells may come from the graft donor.

This clonotype has more than one count but fewer than ten. The CDR3 sequence: CSAHRGDTQYF. The CDR3 DNA reads TGCAGTGCTCACAGGGGGGATACGCAGTATTTT. The chain uses TRBV20-1 and TRBJ2-3, with 8 bases identical to TRBD1. The germline CDR1 and CDR2 sequences are DFQATT and SNEGSKA (reference sequence). This CDR3 spans 11 amino acids. The ends lost 5 bases at V and 6 bases at J; junction bases unmatched: 1.

This clonotype was recorded a few times. V and J are TRBV5-1 and TRBJ2-7; D might be TRBD1 (6 bases). The germline V gene has CDR1 SGHRS and CDR2 YFSETQ. The CDR3 runs to 14 residues. Between the trimmed V and J ends, which lost 1 base and 3 bases, there was a span of 11 bases. The CDR3 bases are TGCGCCAGCAGCTTGTGGGGGCCCCTCTACGAGCAGTACTTC. Translating it yields CASSLWGPLYEQYF.

V is TRBV7-2 and J is TRBJ1-2; 7 positions agree with TRBD1. The CDR3 is made up of 14 amino acids. V lost 3 bases and J lost 4; bases outside the gene matches: 5. CDR1 is SGHTA, CDR2 FQGNSA, per germline. The CDR3 bases are TGTGCCAGCAGCTTGTGGGACAGCAGCTATGGCTACACCTTC. This codes for CASSLWDSSYGYTF.

The CDR3 sequence is CSARGLAEYNEQFF. CDR3 bases: TGCAGTGCTAGAGGACTAGCGGAGTACAATGAGCAGTTCTTC. The chain uses TRBV20-1 and TRBJ2-1; 9 nucleotides match TRBD2. The V gene's germline CDR1 is DFQATT and CDR2 SNEGSKA (reference sequence). Losses at the gene ends were 1 base for V and 4 bases for J; bases not matched to a gene: 2. The CDR3 consists of 14 residues.

The chain recombines TRBV4-1 with TRBJ1-1; 7 bases agree with TRBD1. Germline-derived CDR1 and CDR2 are MGHRA and YSYEKL. The length of the CDR3 is 15 residues. The V segment lost 5 bases and the J segment 0 bases; nucleotides outside the gene matches: 6. DNA for the CDR3: TGCGCCAGCAGCACGACAGGGCTTATGAACACTGAAGCTTTCTTT. Its protein is CASSTTGLMNTEAFF.